These 30 T cell receptor beta chains were sequenced from one sample in a study of human T cells and chemical hapten exposure. Time point reported: patch test 2, 6 weeks after DPC sensitization. Treatment here: therapeutic diphenylcyclopropenone sensitization with weekly scalp DPC. TCRdb passed the RACE reads through MiXCR, listing each CDR3 protein once. The profile shows a few hundred thousand distinct CDR3 sequences, roughly 6% of them singletons. Sequencing used whole blood, obtained in connection with sensitization to the hapten diphenylcyclopropenone (DPC). Every receptor here comes from a young woman with alopecia areata. Some clones in this sample may be carry-over from other donors' samples.

This clonotype was seen only a few times. The DNA for the CDR3 is TGTGCCAGCAGCCCCTACCGAAGAGTGAGAGAAAACATTCAGTACTTC. It encodes CASSPYRRVRENIQYF. The chain couples TRBV7-2 to TRBJ2-4; D call uncertain. Germline V gives CDR1 SGHTA, CDR2 FQGNSA. V lost 5 bases to trimming and J lost 5 bases, with 19 bases between them. The CDR3 spans 16 residues. Full variable domain (outside the CDR3, taken from reference TRBV7-2 and TRBJ2-4): GAGVSQSPSNKVTEKGKDVELRCDPISGHTALYWYRQSLGQGLEFLIYFQGNSAPDKSGLPSDRFSAERTGGSVSTLTIQRTQQEDSAVYLCASSPYRRVRENIQYFGAGTRLSVL.

This clonotype was counted only a few times. V and J are TRBV20-1 and TRBJ1-3; no reliable D call. The V end was cut by 4 bases, the J end by 2 bases, with 18 bases between. Germline V lookup: CDR1 DFQATT, CDR2 SNEGSKA (reference sequence). CDR3 length: 16 amino acids. The CDR3 spells CSANPAGVEPGNTIYF. CDR3 nucleotide sequence: TGCAGTGCTAACCCCGCTGGGGTAGAACCTGGAAACACCATATATTTT.

The chain combines TRBV7-9 with TRBJ2-7; 11 nucleotides match TRBD2. This CDR3 is built from 15 residues. The V and J ends lost 4 bases and 5 bases, in that order; junction bases with no gene match: 7. From germline, CDR1 is SEHNR and CDR2 FQNEAQ (reference sequence). The CDR3: CASSSLAGDLDEQYF. The CDR3 DNA sequence: TGTGCCAGCAGCTCACTAGCGGGGGACCTGGACGAGCAGTACTTC.

V gene TRBV2 combines with J gene TRBJ2-7, with 7 bases identical to TRBD2. Trimming at V came to 2 bases and at J to 2 bases, leaving 3 bases not matched to a gene. The CDR3 covers 14 residues. Germline V gene lookup returns CDR1 SNHLY and CDR2 FYNNEI. DNA for the CDR3: TGTGCCAGCAGTGAAAGTGGGAGGGCCTACGAGCAGTACTTC. This translates into CASSESGRAYEQYF.

This clonotype was detected only a few times. The genes are TRBV11-3 and TRBJ1-1; 8 nucleotides match TRBD1. This CDR3 has 14 residues. CDR1 and CDR2 (germline): SGHNT, YENEEA. Losses at the gene ends were 5 bases for V and 6 bases for J; bases not matched to a gene: 8. CDR3 loop: CASSIGTGMSEAFF. CDR3 nucleotides: TGTGCCAGCAGCATCGGGACAGGAATGTCTGAAGCTTTCTTT.

There are a few counts of this clonotype. The V and J genes are TRBV5-1 and TRBJ2-2; D unclear. Trimming left V 4 bases short and J 1 base short, with 8 bases between. This CDR3 comprises 14 residues. CDR1 and CDR2 (germline): SGHRS, YFSETQ. CDR3 loop: CASSADGNTGELFF. The CDR3 coding sequence is TGCGCCAGCAGCGCGGACGGGAACACCGGGGAGCTGTTTTTT.

Turning to this clonotype: A read error may be the cause here, since a much bigger clone is one base away. The chain combines TRBV12-3 or TRBV12-4 with TRBJ1-2, with 10 bases aligning to TRBD1. There are 14 residues in the CDR3. The V segment lost 3 bases and the J segment 4 bases; nucleotides outside the gene matches: 2. The CDR3 region is CASSLGQGTYGYTF. As DNA, the CDR3 is TGTGCCAGCAGTTTGGGACAGGGGACCTATGGCTACACCTTC.

J is TRBJ1-1 and V is TRBV10-3; 7 positions agree with TRBD1. The CDR3 loop spans 14 amino acids. In germline, CDR1 is ENHRY, CDR2 SYGVKD. V shed 10 bases and J 2 bases; nucleotides not matched to a gene: 10. CDR3 bases: TGTGCCACCGCGGGACAGCCGGCTAACACTGAAGCTTTCTTT. Translated: CATAGQPANTEAFF.

This clonotype was detected a few times. The V call is TRBV12-3 or TRBV12-4, the J call TRBJ1-5, with 7 bases aligning to TRBD1. After removal of 2 bases from V and 0 bases from J, the junction contained 7 bases not matched to a gene. CDR3 length equals 17 residues. The CDR3 nucleotides read TGTGCCAGCAGTTTAACCGACAGGGTTTATAGCAATCAGCCCCAGCATTTT. Encoded protein: CASSLTDRVYSNQPQHF.

The chain carries TRBV29-1 and TRBJ2-5; TRBD1 might be the D (6 bases). The CDR3 sequence is 13 residues long. Per germline, CDR1 SQVTM and CDR2 ANQGSEA. V lost 6 bases to trimming and J lost 5 bases, with 16 bases between them. The CDR3 loop is CSVSQGLYETQYF. For the CDR3, the DNA is TGCAGCGTCTCACAGGGTTTATATGAGACCCAGTACTTC.

There are many counts of this clonotype. This sequence joins TRBV12-3 or TRBV12-4 and TRBJ1-2; perhaps TRBD1 as D (5 bases). The CDR3 is 13 residues long. Trimming stripped 6 bases from V and 8 bases from J, with 16 bases between. The CDR3 DNA follows: TGTGCCAGCAGCCCTCTGCGGGCAGGGGGCTACACCTTC. The encoded protein is CASSPLRAGGYTF.

The V and J genes are TRBV3-1 and TRBJ2-2; D ambiguous. CDR3 length: 14 amino acids. The ends were cut back, 4 bases at V and 6 bases at J, with 12 bases in the middle. Germline CDR1 and CDR2: LGHDT and YNNKEL (reference sequence). CDR3 sequence: CASSLGHRSGELFF. CDR3 nucleotides: TGTGCCAGCAGCCTCGGGCATAGGTCCGGGGAGCTGTTTTTT.

This clonotype came up a few times. The chain uses TRBV9 and TRBJ2-3; D remains ambiguous. Germline CDR1 and CDR2: SGDLS and YYNGEE. The germline V and J ends were trimmed by 0 bases and 2 bases, with 7 bases remaining between them. This CDR3 is built from 14 residues. CDR3 DNA: TGTGCCAGCAGCGTAGGTCAGGCCACAGATACGCAGTATTTT. Protein sequence: CASSVGQATDTQYF.

This clonotype was seen ten or more times. The chain carries TRBV9 and TRBJ1-3; D call uncertain. The CDR3 extends over 15 amino acids. Germline-derived CDR1 and CDR2 are SGDLS and YYNGEE. The V end lost 0 bases, the J end lost 5 bases, and 12 bases lay between the germline ends. Here the CDR3 reads CASSVDGVIRNTIYF. As DNA, the CDR3 is TGTGCCAGCAGCGTAGATGGGGTAATCAGAAACACCATATATTTT.

This clonotype was seen ten or more times. The gene calls are TRBV6-2 or TRBV6-3 and TRBJ1-1, with TRBD1 matching over 9 bases. This CDR3 comprises 16 residues. The J segment lost 5 bases and the V segment lost 0 bases, leaving 7 bases of the junction unmatched. CDR1 and CDR2 (germline): MNHEY, SVGEGT. CDR3: CASSYSQDRGRTEAFF. The CDR3, as DNA: TGTGCCAGCAGTTACTCTCAAGACAGGGGGAGAACTGAAGCTTTCTTT.

In this sample, this clonotype turned up many times. This chain joins TRBV7-2 and TRBJ2-7, with D hard to call. Germline lookup yields CDR1 SGHTA and CDR2 FQGNSA. Trimming took off 1 base at V and 2 bases at J, with 12 bases between the two ends. The CDR3 covers 15 residues. This chain's CDR3 is CASSLGLAVPYEQYF. In nucleotides, the CDR3 is TGTGCCAGCAGCTTAGGTTTGGCGGTACCCTACGAGCAGTACTTC. Variable domain in full (rest from reference TRBV7-2 and TRBJ2-7): GAGVSQSPSNKVTEKGKDVELRCDPISGHTALYWYRQSLGQGLEFLIYFQGNSAPDKSGLPSDRFSAERTGGSVSTLTIQRTQQEDSAVYLCASSLGLAVPYEQYFGPGTRLTVT.

This clonotype was seen at least ten times. CDR3: CSVVAGGGTDTQYF. The CDR3 DNA reads TGCAGCGTTGTAGCGGGGGGCGGAACAGATACGCAGTATTTT. The chain joins TRBV29-1 to TRBJ2-3; 10 bases line up with TRBD2. With 4 bases clipped from V and 3 bases from J, the junction kept 4 bases outside the gene matches. The CDR3 consists of 14 residues. The germline gives CDR1 SQVTM, CDR2 ANQGSEA.

This clonotype was seen many times. The genes are TRBV28 and TRBJ1-6; unclear D gene. V gave up 2 bases and J gave up 7 bases, with 21 bases separating them. The CDR3 loop spans 18 amino acids. Germline V CDR1 and CDR2: MDHEN, SYDVKM. DNA of the CDR3: TGTGCCAGCAGTTTAGGCCCCCAACAGAGGGTAGAGAATTCACCCCTCCACTTT. Translating gives CASSLGPQQRVENSPLHF.

Worth noting for this clonotype: One junction end disagrees with the germline gene, perhaps due to a read error. The chain joins TRBV5-4 to TRBJ2-2; 10 nucleotides match TRBD1. Germline CDR1 reads SGHNT; CDR2 reads YYREEE (reference sequence). The CDR3 consists of 13 residues. CDR3 in DNA: TGTGCCAGCAGCTTCGGACAGGGGGTTCCCTCCATTTTT. As protein: CASSFGQGVPSIF.

This clonotype was observed at least ten times. The chain recombines TRBV20-1 with TRBJ2-5; D is undetermined. Between the trimmed V and J ends, which lost 1 base and 0 bases, there was a span of 6 bases. Germline V lookup: CDR1 DFQATT, CDR2 SNEGSKA (reference sequence). The CDR3 contains 13 residues. The chain's CDR3 is CSARAQYQETQYF. The CDR3 coding sequence is TGCAGTGCTAGAGCCCAGTACCAAGAGACCCAGTACTTC.

The rearrangement links TRBV9 to TRBJ1-1; D remains unclear. The germline V gene encodes CDR1 SGDLS and CDR2 YYNGEE. The CDR3 is 16 residues long. V shed 0 bases and J shed 2 bases, with 14 bases lying between them. DNA for the CDR3: TGTGCCAGCAGCGTAGGGGAGGGAATCTCCAACACTGAAGCTTTCTTT. It encodes CASSVGEGISNTEAFF.

This clonotype was seen many times. CDR3: CASSIHETREKLFF. In DNA, the CDR3 is TGTGCCAGCAGTATCCATGAGACGCGCGAAAAACTGTTTTTT. V usage is TRBV5-6 and J usage is TRBJ1-4; D gene ambiguous. V was trimmed by 5 bases and J by 8 bases, leaving 16 bases between them. The germline gives CDR1 SGHDT, CDR2 YYEEEE. The CDR3 has 14 amino acids. The complete variable domain, with remaining parts taken from reference TRBV5-6 and TRBJ1-4, reads DAGVTQSPTHLIKTRGQQVTLRCSPKSGHDTVSWYQQALGQGPQFIFQYYEEEERQRGNFPDRFSGHQFPNYSSELNVNALLLGDSALYLCASSIHETREKLFFGSGTQLSVL.

The sample holds many counts of this clonotype. The chain combines TRBV28 with TRBJ1-1; D gene uncertain. The CDR3 totals 13 residues. V was pared by 7 bases and J by 2 bases, with 11 bases between. Looked up from germline, CDR1 is MDHEN and CDR2 is SYDVKM. The chain's CDR3 is CASNAQSNTEAFF. Here the CDR3 DNA reads TGTGCCAGCAACGCCCAGAGTAACACTGAAGCTTTCTTT.

This clonotype was seen a few times. At one boundary the junction diverges from the germline segment, which might be a read error. This chain connects TRBV7-9 to TRBJ1-2, with D uncertain. Germline CDR1 SEHNR, CDR2 FQNEAQ (reference sequence). The CDR3 extends over 13 amino acids. The CDR3 protein is CASSLALNYGYSF. The CDR3 DNA reads TGTGCCAGCAGCTTAGCCCTTAACTATGGCTACTCCTTC.

This clonotype has only a few counts. J is TRBJ2-7 and V is TRBV27; 9 bases line up with TRBD2. J was trimmed by 0 bases and V by 4 bases; bases with no gene match: 4. This CDR3 spans 15 amino acids. From germline, CDR1 is MNHEY and CDR2 SMNVEV (reference sequence). CDR3 DNA sequence: TGTGCCAGCAGTTCTTTGACTAGCGGCTCCTACGAGCAGTACTTC. It codes for CASSSLTSGSYEQYF.

The sample holds many counts of this clonotype. The chain uses TRBV21-1 and TRBJ2-4; TRBD1 is taken as the D call from the table, unchecked against the DNA. TRBV21-1 constitutes a pseudogene. The CDR3 has 16 residues. Written as DNA, the CDR3 is TGTGCCAGCAGCATCTACACAGGGATAGCCAAAAACATTCAGTACTTC. As protein: CASSIYTGIAKNIQYF.

In its sample, this clonotype was seen many times. An end of the junction differs from the germline gene, which may be a read error. The CDR3 DNA sequence: TGTGCCAGCAACGGAGAAGGCAACCAGCCCCAGCATTTT. It yields the protein CASNGEGNQPQHF. This chain connects TRBV2 to TRBJ1-5, with D unresolved. The CDR3 sequence is 13 residues long. CDR1 SNHLY and CDR2 FYNNEI come from the germline V gene.

This clonotype was seen at least ten times. The chain has TRBV10-3 and TRBJ2-3; TRBD2 might be the D (7 bases). This CDR3 is 15 amino acids long. Trimming stripped 8 bases from V and 2 bases from J, with 17 bases between. The germline V gene encodes CDR1 ENHRY and CDR2 SYGVKD. The CDR3 is CAISRGRGTTDTQYF. In DNA form, the CDR3 reads TGTGCCATCTCCCGGGGGCGGGGGACCACAGATACGCAGTATTTT.

This rearrangement joins TRBV5-4 to TRBJ2-2; D gene unclear. Germline values: CDR1 SGHNT, CDR2 YYREEE (reference sequence). The CDR3 totals 15 residues. V was shortened by 6 bases and J by 4 bases, with 16 bases between the two germline ends. The CDR3 nucleotides are TGTGCCAGCACCCGAACAGCACCTTCCACCGGGGAGCTGTTTTTT. Amino acid sequence: CASTRTAPSTGELFF.

The CDR3: CASSPWGAGSPNTEAFF. The CDR3 DNA reads as TGTGCCAGCAGCCCCTGGGGGGCAGGTAGCCCGAACACTGAAGCTTTCTTT. The rearrangement links TRBV7-6 to TRBJ1-1, with a weak D call TRBD1 (6 bases). CDR1 SGHVS and CDR2 FNYEAQ come from the germline V gene. The CDR3 is made up of 17 amino acids. Trimming stripped 5 bases from V and 1 base from J, with 20 bases between.